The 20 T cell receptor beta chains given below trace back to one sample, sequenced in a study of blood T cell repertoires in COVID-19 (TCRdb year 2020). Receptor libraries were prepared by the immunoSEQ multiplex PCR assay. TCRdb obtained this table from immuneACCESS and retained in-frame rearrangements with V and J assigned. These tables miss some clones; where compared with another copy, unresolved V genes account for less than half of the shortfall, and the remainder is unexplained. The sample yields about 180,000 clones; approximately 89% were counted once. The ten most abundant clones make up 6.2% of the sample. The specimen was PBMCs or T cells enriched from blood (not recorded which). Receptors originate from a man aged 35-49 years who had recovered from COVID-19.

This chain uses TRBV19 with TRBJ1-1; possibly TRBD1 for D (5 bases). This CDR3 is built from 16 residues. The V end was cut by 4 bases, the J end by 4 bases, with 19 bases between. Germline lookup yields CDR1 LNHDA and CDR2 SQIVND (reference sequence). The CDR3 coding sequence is TGTGCCAGTAGTAGTCGATTTAGGGGTCTGGGCACTGAAGCTTTCTTT. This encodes CASSSRFRGLGTEAFF.

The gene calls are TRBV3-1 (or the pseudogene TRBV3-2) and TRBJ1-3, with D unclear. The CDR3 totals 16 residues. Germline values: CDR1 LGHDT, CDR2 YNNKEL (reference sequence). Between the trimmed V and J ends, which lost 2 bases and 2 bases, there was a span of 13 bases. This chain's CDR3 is CASSQISSGTGNTIYF. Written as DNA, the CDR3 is TGTGCCAGCAGCCAAATATCATCCGGGACTGGAAACACCATATATTTT.

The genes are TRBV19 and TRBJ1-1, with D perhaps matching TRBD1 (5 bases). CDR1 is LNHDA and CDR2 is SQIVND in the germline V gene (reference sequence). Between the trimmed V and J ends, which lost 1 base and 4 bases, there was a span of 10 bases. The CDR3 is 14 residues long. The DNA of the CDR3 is TGTGCCAGTAGTATAGGGGGGGGAGGCACTGAAGCTTTCTTT. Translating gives CASSIGGGGTEAFF.

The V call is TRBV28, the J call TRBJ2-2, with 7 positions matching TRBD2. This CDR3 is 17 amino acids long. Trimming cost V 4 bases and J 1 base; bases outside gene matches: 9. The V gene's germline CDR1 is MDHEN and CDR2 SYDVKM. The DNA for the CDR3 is TGTGCCAGCAGTTCCGGGACTATCGATTGGAACACCGGGGAGCTGTTTTTT. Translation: CASSSGTIDWNTGELFF.

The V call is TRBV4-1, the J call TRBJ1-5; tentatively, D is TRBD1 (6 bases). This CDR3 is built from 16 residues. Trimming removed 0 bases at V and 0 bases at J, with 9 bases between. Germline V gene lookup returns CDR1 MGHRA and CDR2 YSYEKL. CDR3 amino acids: CASSQEGGGSNQPQHF. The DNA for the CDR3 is TGCGCCAGCAGCCAAGAGGGAGGGGGTAGCAATCAGCCCCAGCATTTT.

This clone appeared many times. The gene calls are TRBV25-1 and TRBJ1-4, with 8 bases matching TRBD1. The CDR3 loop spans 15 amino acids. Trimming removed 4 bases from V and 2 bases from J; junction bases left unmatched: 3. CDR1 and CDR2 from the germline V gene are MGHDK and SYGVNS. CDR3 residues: CASSVQGATNEKLFF. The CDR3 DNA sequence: TGTGCCAGCAGTGTCCAGGGGGCGACTAATGAAAAACTGTTTTTT.

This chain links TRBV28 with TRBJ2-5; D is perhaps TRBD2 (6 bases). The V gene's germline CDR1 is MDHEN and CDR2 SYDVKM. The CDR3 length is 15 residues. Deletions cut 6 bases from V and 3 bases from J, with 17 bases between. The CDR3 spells CASSQGGVPKETQYF. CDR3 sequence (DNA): TGTGCCAGCAGCCAAGGCGGGGTTCCGAAAGAGACCCAGTACTTC. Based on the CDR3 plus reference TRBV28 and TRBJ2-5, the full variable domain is DVKVTQSSRYLVKRTGEKVFLECVQDMDHENMFWYRQDPGLGLRLIYFSYDVKMKEKGDIPEGYSVSREKKERFSLILESASTNQTSMYLCASSQGGVPKETQYFGPGTRLLVL.

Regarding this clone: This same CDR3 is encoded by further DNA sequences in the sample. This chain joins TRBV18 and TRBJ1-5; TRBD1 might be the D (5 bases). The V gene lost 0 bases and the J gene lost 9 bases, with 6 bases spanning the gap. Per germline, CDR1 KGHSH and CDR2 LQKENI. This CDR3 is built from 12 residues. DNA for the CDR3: TGTGCCAGCTCACCACCGGGGGGGCCCCAGCATTTT. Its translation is CASSPPGGPQHF.

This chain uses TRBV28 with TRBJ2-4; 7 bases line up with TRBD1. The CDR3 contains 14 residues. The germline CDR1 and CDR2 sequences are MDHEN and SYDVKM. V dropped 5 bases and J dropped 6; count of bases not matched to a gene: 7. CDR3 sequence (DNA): TGTGCCAGCAGTAAAGACAGGGTTCCAAACATTCAGTACTTC. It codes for CASSKDRVPNIQYF.

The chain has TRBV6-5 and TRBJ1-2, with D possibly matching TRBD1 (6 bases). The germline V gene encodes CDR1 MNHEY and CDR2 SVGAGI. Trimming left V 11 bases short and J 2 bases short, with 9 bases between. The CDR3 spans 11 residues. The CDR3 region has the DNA TGTGCCCTGGACAGAAACTATGGCTACACCTTC. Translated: CALDRNYGYTF.

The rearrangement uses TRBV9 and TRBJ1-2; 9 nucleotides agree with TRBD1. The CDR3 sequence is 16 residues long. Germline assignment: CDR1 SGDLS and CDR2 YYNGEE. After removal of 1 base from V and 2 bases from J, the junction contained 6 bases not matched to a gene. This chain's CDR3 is CASSVSTGGANYGYTF. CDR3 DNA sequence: TGTGCCAGCAGCGTATCAACAGGGGGCGCCAACTATGGCTACACCTTC.

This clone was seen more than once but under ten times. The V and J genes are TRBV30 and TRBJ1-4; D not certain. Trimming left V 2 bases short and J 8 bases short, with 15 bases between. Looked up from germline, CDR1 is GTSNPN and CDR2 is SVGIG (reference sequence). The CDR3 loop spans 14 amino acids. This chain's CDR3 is CAWSTRKGGEKLFF. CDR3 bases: TGTGCCTGGAGTACCCGCAAGGGAGGAGAAAAACTGTTTTTT.

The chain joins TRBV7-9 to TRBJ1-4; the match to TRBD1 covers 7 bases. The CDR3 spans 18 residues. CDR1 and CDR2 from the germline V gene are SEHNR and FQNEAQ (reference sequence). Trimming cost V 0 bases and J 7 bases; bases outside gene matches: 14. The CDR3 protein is CASSLAFFVGTEVEKLFF. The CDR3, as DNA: TGTGCCAGCAGCTTAGCGTTTTTTGTAGGGACAGAAGTTGAAAAACTGTTTTTT.

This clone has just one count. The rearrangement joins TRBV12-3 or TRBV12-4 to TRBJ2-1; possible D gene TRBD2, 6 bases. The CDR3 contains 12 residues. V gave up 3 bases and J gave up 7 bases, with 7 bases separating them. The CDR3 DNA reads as TGTGCCAGCAGTTTCGGGGGAAATGAGCAGTTCTTC. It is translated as CASSFGGNEQFF.

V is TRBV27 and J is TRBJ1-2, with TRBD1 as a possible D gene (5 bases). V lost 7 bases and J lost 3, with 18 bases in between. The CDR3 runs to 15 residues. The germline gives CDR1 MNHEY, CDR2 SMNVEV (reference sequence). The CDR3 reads CASTRLGKGDYGYTF. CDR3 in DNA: TGTGCCAGCACTCGTTTGGGCAAAGGGGACTATGGCTACACCTTC.

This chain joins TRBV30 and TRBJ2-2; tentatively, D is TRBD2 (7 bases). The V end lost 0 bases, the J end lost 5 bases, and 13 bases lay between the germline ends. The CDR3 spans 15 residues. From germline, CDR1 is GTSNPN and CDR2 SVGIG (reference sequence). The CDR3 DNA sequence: TGTGCCTGGAGTGTTTCGGGGGGCTTAACCGGGGAGCTGTTTTTT. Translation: CAWSVSGGLTGELFF.

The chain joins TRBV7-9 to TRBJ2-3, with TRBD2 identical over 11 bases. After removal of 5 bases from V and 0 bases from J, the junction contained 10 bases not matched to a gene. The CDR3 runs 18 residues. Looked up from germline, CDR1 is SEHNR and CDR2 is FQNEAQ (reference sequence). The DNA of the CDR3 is TGTGCCAGCAGCCGACCGGGACTAGCGGTCTCTAGCACAGATACGCAGTATTTT. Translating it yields CASSRPGLAVSSTDTQYF.

Here the CDR3 reads CAIKGGVNTGELFF. The CDR3 coding sequence is TGTGCCATCAAGGGCGGGGTGAACACCGGGGAGCTGTTTTTT. This chain uses TRBV11-2 with TRBJ2-2, with D tentatively TRBD2 (6 bases). Between the trimmed V and J ends, which lost 10 bases and 1 base, there was a span of 13 bases. The CDR3 consists of 14 residues. The germline V gene encodes CDR1 SGHAT and CDR2 FQNNGV.

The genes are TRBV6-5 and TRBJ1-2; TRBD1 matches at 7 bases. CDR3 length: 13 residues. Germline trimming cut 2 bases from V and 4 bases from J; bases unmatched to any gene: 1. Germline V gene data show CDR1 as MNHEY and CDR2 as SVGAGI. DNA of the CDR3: TGTGCCAGCAGTTACCCAGGGGGCTATGGCTACACCTTC. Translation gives CASSYPGGYGYTF.

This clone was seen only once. Here the CDR3 DNA reads TGTGCCAGCAGAGGGGGCTACGGTAATGGCTACACCTTC. Its translation is CASRGGYGNGYTF. This chain links TRBV27 with TRBJ1-2; TRBD1 agrees at 7 bases. J lost 6 bases, V lost 6 bases, and 7 bases had no gene match. Germline CDR1 MNHEY, CDR2 SMNVEV (reference sequence). The CDR3 is made up of 13 amino acids.